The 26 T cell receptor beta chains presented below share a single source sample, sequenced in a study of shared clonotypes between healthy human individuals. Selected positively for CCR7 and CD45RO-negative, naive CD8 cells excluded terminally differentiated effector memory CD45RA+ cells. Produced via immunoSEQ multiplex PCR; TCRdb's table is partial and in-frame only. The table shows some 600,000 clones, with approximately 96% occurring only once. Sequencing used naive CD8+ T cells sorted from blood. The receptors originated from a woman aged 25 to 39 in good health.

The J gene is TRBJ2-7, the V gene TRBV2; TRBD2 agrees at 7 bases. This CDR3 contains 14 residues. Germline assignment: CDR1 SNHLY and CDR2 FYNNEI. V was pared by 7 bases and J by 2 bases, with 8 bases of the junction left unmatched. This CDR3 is CASKSGGQPYEQYF. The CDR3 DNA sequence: TGTGCCAGCAAGTCGGGAGGTCAACCCTACGAGCAGTACTTC.

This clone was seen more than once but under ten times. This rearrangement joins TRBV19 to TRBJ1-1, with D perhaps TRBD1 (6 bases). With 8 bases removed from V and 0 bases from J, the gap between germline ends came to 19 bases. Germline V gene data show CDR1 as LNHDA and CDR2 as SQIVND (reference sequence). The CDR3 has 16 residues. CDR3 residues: CASEGTQAQMNTEAFF. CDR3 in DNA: TGTGCCAGTGAGGGGACACAGGCCCAGATGAACACTGAAGCTTTCTTT.

As DNA, the CDR3 is TGTGCCAGCAGCCTAAACAGGGGGAGGGGAGAGACCCAGTACTTC. Translation gives CASSLNRGRGETQYF. V usage is TRBV27 and J usage is TRBJ2-5; the D gene is possibly TRBD1 (8 bases). Germline CDR1 reads MNHEY; CDR2 reads SMNVEV (reference sequence). This CDR3 region has 15 residues. The V end was cut by 6 bases, the J end by 4 bases, with 18 bases between.

The CDR3 DNA is TGTGCCAGCAGCTCCCATGGGGACATTCTTACGGGGGAGCAGTACTTC. This codes for CASSSHGDILTGEQYF. The chain is built from TRBV9 and TRBJ2-7; perhaps TRBD1 as D (6 bases). This CDR3 has 16 amino acids. Trimming shortened V by 4 bases and J by 7 bases, and 24 bases separated the two germline ends. Per germline, CDR1 SGDLS and CDR2 YYNGEE.

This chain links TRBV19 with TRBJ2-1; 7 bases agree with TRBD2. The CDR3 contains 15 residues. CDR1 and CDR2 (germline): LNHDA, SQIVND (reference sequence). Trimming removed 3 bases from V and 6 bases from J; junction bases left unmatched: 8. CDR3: CASSILVGRSNEQFF. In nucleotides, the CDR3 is TGTGCCAGTAGTATTTTGGTCGGGAGGTCCAATGAGCAGTTCTTC.

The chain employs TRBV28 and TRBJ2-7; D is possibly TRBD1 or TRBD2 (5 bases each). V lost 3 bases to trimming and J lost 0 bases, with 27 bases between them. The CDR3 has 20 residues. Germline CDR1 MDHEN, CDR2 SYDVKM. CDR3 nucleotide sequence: TGTGCCAGCAGTTTCCGCAGGGACCCTTTGTTAACCTTAAGCTCCTACGAGCAGTACTTC. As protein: CASSFRRDPLLTLSSYEQYF.

Here the CDR3 reads CASIDKAGTSDYEQYF. CDR3 nucleotides: TGTGCCAGCATAGATAAAGCCGGGACTAGCGACTACGAGCAGTACTTC. The chain has TRBV2 and TRBJ2-7; TRBD2 matches at 10 bases. The CDR3 runs to 16 residues. With 7 bases clipped from V and 3 bases from J, the junction kept 12 bases outside the gene matches. Germline V gene data show CDR1 as SNHLY and CDR2 as FYNNEI.

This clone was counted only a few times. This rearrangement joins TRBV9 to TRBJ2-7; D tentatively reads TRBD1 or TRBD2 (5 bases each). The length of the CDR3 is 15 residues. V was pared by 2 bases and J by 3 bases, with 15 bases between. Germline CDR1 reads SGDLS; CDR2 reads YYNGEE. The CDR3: CASSVGRVGVYEQYF. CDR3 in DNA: TGTGCCAGCAGCGTTGGGCGGGTAGGGGTCTACGAGCAGTACTTC.

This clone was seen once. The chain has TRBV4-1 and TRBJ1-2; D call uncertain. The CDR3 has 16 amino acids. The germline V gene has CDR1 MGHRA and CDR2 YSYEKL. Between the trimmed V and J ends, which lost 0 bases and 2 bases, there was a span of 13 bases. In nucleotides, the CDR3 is TGCGCCAGCAGCCAAGAAATCGGCGTGATAAACTATGGCTACACCTTC. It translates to CASSQEIGVINYGYTF.

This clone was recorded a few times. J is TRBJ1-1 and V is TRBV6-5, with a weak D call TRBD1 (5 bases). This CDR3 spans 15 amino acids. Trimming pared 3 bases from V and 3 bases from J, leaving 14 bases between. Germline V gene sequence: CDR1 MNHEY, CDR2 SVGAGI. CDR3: CASSYGDSGYTEAFF. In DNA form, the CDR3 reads TGTGCCAGCAGTTATGGAGACAGTGGGTACACTGAAGCTTTCTTT.

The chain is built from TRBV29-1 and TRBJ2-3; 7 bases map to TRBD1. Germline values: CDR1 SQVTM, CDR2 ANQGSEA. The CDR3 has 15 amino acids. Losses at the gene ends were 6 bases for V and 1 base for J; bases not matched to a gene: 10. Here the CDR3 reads CSVGKTGWGTDTQYF. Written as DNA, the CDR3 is TGCAGCGTGGGAAAGACAGGGTGGGGCACAGATACGCAGTATTTT.

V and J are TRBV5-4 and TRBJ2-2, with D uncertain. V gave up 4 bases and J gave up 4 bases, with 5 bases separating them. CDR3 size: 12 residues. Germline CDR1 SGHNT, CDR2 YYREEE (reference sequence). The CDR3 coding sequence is TGTGCCAGCAGCCTCCCCACCGGGGAGCTGTTTTTT. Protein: CASSLPTGELFF.

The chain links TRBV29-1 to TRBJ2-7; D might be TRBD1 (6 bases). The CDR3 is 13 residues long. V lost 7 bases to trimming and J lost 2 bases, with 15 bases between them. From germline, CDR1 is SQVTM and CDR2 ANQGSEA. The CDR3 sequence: CSAQGPEAYEQYF. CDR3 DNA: TGCAGCGCGCAGGGGCCGGAAGCCTACGAGCAGTACTTC.

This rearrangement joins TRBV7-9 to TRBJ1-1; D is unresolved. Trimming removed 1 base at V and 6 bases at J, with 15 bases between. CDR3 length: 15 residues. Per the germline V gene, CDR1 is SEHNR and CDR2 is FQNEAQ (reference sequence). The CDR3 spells CASSLVGAEASEAFF. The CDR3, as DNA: TGTGCCAGCAGCTTAGTCGGAGCGGAGGCGTCTGAAGCTTTCTTT.

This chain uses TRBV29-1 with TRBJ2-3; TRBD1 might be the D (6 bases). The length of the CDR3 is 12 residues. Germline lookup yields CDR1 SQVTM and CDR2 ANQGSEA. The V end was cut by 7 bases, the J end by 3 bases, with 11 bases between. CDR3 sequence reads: CSENRGTDTQYF. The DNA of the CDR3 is TGCAGCGAGAATAGGGGGACAGATACGCAGTATTTT.

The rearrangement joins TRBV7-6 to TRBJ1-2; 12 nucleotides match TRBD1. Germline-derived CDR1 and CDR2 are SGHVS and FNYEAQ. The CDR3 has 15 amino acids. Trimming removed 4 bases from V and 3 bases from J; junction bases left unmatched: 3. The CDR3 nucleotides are TGTGCCAGCAGCTCGGGGACAGGGGGCTACTATGGCTACACCTTC. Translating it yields CASSSGTGGYYGYTF.

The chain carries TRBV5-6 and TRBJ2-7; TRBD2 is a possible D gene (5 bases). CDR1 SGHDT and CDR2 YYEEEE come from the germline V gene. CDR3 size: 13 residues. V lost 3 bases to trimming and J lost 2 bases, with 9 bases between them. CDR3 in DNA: TGTGCCAGCAGCTACGGGATAGCCTACGAGCAGTACTTC. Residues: CASSYGIAYEQYF.

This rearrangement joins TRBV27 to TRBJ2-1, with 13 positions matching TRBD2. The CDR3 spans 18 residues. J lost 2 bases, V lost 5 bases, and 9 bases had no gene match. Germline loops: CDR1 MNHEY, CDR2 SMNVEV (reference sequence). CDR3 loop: CASSPGLAGAPPYNEQFF. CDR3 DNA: TGTGCCAGCAGTCCTGGACTAGCGGGAGCGCCGCCCTACAATGAGCAGTTCTTC.

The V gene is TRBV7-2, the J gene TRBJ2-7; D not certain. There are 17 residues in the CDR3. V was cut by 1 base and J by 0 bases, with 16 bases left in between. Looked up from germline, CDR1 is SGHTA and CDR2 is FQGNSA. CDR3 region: CASSLDTIPVSSYEQYF. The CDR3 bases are TGTGCCAGCAGCTTAGACACCATCCCGGTAAGCTCCTACGAGCAGTACTTC.

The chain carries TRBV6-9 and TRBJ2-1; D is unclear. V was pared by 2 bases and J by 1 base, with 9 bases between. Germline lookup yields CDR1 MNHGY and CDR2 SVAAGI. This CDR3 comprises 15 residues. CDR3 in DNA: TGTGCCAGCAGTTATGACGGACCGTCCTACAATGAGCAGTTCTTC. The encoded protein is CASSYDGPSYNEQFF.

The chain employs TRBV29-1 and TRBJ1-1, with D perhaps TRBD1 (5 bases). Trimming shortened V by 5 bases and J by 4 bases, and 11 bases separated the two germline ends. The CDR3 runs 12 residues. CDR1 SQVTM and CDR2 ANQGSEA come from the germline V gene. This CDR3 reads CSVLGTTTEAFF. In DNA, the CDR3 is TGCAGCGTTTTGGGGACCACCACTGAAGCTTTCTTT.

The DNA of the CDR3 is TGTGCCAGCAGCCCGGACAGGGGAGTCAATTTTGAAGCTTTCTTT. This encodes CASSPDRGVNFEAFF. The chain has TRBV5-4 and TRBJ1-1; 9 positions agree with TRBD1. Germline V CDR1 and CDR2: SGHNT, YYREEE (reference sequence). V was clipped by 4 bases and J by 7 bases; unmatched bases: 11. This CDR3 has 15 residues. Together with reference TRBV5-4 and TRBJ1-1, the CDR3 gives the full variable domain: ETGVTQSPTHLIKTRGQQVTLRCSSQSGHNTVSWYQQALGQGPQFIFQYYREEENGRGNFPPRFSGLQFPNYSSELNVNALELDDSALYLCASSPDRGVNFEAFFGQGTRLTVV.

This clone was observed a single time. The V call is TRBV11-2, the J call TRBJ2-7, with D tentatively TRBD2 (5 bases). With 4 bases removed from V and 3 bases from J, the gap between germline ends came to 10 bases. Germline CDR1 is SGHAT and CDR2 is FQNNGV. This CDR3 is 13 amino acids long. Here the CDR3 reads CASSSSSNYEQYF. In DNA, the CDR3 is TGTGCCAGCAGCTCCTCTAGCAACTACGAGCAGTACTTC.

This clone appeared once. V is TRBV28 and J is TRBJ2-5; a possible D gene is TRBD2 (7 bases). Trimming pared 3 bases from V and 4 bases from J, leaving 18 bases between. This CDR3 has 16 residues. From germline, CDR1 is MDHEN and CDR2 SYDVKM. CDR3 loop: CASSLGAGENGETQYF. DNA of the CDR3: TGTGCCAGCAGTTTGGGGGCGGGAGAAAATGGAGAGACCCAGTACTTC.

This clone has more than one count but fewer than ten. CDR3 loop: CSVEVRPQRGTEAFF. CDR3 coding DNA: TGCAGCGTTGAAGTTAGGCCACAACGTGGGACTGAAGCTTTCTTT. J is TRBJ1-1 and V is TRBV29-1; D call uncertain. Trimming took 1 base from V and 5 from J, leaving 17 bases between them. This CDR3 is 15 amino acids long. Germline CDR1 is SQVTM and CDR2 is ANQGSEA.

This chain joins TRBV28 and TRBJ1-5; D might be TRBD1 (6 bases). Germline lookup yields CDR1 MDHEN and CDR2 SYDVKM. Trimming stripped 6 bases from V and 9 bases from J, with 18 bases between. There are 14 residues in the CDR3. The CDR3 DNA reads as TGTGCCAGCAGCCCTACAGGGTTCCTGGGGCCCCAGCATTTT. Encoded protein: CASSPTGFLGPQHF. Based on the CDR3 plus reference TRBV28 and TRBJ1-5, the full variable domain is DVKVTQSSRYLVKRTGEKVFLECVQDMDHENMFWYRQDPGLGLRLIYFSYDVKMKEKGDIPEGYSVSREKKERFSLILESASTNQTSMYLCASSPTGFLGPQHFGDGTRLSIL.